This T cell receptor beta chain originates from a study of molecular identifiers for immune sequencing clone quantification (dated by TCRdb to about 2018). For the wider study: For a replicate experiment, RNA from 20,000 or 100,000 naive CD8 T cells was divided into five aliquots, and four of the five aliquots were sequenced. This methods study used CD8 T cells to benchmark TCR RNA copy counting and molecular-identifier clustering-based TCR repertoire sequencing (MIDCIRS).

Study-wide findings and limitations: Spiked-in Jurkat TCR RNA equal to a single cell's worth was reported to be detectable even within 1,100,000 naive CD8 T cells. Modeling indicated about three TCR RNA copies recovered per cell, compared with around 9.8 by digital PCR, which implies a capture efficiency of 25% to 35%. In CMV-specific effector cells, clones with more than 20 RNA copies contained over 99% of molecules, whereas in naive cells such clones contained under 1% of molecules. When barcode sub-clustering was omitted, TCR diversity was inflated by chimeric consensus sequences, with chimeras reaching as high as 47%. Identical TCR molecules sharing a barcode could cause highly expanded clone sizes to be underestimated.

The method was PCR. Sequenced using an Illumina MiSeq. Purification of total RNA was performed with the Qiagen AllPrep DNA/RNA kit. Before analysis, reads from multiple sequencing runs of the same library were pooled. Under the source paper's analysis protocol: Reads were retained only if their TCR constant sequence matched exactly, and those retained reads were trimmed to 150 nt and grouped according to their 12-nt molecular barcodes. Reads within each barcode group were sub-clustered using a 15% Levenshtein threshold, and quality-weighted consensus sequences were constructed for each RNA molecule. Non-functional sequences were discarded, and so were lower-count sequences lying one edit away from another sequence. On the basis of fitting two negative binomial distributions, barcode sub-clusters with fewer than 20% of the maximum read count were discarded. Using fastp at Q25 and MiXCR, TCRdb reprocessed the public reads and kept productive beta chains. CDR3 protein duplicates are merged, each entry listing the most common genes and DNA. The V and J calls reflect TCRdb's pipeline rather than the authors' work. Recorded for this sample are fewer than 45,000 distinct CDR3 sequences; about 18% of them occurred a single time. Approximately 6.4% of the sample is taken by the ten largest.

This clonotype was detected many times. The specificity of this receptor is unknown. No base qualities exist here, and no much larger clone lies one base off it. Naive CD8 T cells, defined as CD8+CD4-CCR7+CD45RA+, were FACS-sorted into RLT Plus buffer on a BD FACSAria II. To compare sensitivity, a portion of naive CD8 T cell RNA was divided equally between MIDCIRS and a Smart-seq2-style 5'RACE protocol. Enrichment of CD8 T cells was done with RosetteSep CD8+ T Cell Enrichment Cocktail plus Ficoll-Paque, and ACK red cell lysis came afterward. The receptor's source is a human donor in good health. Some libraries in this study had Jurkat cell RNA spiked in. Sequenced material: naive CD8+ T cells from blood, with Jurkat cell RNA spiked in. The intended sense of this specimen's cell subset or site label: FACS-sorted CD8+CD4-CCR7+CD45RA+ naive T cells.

The DNA is TGTGCCAGCAGTTACGGGCTGTTCGAGCAGTACTTC. Its protein reads: CASSYGLFEQYF. Recombination connected TRBV12-3 or TRBV12-4 to TRBJ2-7, with no confidently assigned D gene. Reading from cysteine to phenylalanine, the CDR3 counts 12 amino acids. The kept DNA is CDR3 alone, 36 bases in frame from the first base. V was cut back by 4 bases and J by 6 bases, leaving a gap of 10 bases between them.